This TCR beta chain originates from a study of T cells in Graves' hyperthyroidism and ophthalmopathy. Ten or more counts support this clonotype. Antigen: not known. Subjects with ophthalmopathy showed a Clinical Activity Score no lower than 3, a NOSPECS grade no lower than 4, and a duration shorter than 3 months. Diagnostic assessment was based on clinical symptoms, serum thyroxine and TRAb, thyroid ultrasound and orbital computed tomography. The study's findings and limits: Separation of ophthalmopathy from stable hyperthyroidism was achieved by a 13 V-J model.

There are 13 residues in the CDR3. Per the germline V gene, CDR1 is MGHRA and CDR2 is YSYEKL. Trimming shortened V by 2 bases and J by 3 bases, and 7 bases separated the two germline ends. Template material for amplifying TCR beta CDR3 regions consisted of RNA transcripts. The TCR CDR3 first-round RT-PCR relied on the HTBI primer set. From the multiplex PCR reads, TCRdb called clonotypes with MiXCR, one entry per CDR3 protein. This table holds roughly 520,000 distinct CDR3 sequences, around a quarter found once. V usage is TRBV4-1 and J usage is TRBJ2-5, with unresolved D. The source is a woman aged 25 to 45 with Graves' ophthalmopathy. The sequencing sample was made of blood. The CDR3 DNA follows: TGCGCCAGCAGCCAACCTAAAGAAGAGACCCAGTACTTC. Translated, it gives CASSQPKEETQYF.